The clone carrying this T cell receptor (beta chain) was seen a handful of times. Its antigen is unknown. The data are from a study of blood T cells in healthy people across ages. The overall study: Researchers report that template switching captured about one barcoded beta molecule per two T cells.

Whole-study results and caveats: Unsorted PBMC input precluded a conclusive naive versus antigen-experienced comparison. There was a strong correlation between TCR beta diversity and naive T cell percentage.

Primed by a sample-barcoded 5' primer and a J-beta primer mix, a second PCR proceeded for about 6 to 12 cycles. TCRdb itself ran the 5' RACE reads through MiXCR, one entry per CDR3 protein. Of over 1,200,000 distinct CDR3 sequences in the sample, approximately 59% were seen once. This TCR was recovered from a man in his late teens or twenties in good health. Sequenced: blood.

The CDR3 nucleotides read TGCAGTGCCAAGGGGGCCAATGAGCAGTTCTTC. Translation gives CSAKGANEQFF. This chain links TRBV20-1 with TRBJ2-1; 7 nucleotides match TRBD1. CDR3 size: 11 residues. The V and J ends lost 6 bases and 6 bases, in that order; junction bases with no gene match: 2. Germline lookup yields CDR1 DFQATT and CDR2 SNEGSKA (reference sequence).